These 9 T cell receptor beta chains originate from one sample sequenced in a study of metastatic and nonmetastatic thyroid tumors. Thyroid surgery was performed in patients who had received no treatment beforehand. Via MiXCR, TCRdb re-called the PCR reads. There are around 27,000 clones in the sample; about 22% occur only once, and about 2.5% lies in the top ten. What was sequenced was blood. These receptors were taken from a female donor with papillary thyroid cancer or a benign thyroid nodule (not recorded which). Some clones in this sample may be carry-over from other donors' samples.

This clone has ten or more counts. This chain links TRBV4-2 with TRBJ2-1; 14 bases align to TRBD2. The CDR3 has 17 residues. The junction had 7 bases not matched to a gene; V was cut back by 4 bases and J by 5 bases. The germline CDR1 and CDR2 sequences are LGHNA and YNFKEQ. The CDR3 sequence: CASSPPGTSGSDNEQFF. For the CDR3, the DNA is TGTGCCAGCAGCCCCCCCGGGACTAGCGGGAGTGACAATGAGCAGTTCTTC.

Many counts were recorded for this clone. This chain uses TRBV2 with TRBJ2-3; 16 positions match TRBD2. V dropped 6 bases and J dropped 0; count of bases not matched to a gene: 9. Looked up from germline, CDR1 is SNHLY and CDR2 is FYNNEI. The CDR3 contains 19 residues. CDR3 DNA sequence: TGTGCCAGCAGGGAACCCGGGACTAGCGGGAGGGGGAGCACAGATACGCAGTATTTT. Encoded protein: CASREPGTSGRGSTDTQYF.

In its sample, this clone was seen many times. Just one base apart from a much larger clone, this may be a read error. The rearrangement uses TRBV28 and TRBJ2-2; 8 bases are a match to TRBD2. The CDR3 covers 14 residues. Germline CDR1 reads MDHEN; CDR2 reads SYDVKM. CDR3 sequence: CGSSQLAGTGELFF. In DNA form, the CDR3 reads TGTGGCAGCAGTCAGTTAGCGGGGACCGGGGAGCTGTTTTTT.

In its sample, this clone was seen many times. This rearrangement joins TRBV27 to TRBJ1-6, with a tentative D call TRBD1 (6 bases). In germline, CDR1 is MNHEY, CDR2 SMNVEV (reference sequence). The CDR3 length is 16 residues. The V and J ends lost 5 bases and 0 bases respectively, with 11 bases between them. The CDR3 DNA is TGTGCCAGCAGTGTGACAGGTGTCTCCTATAATTCACCCCTCCACTTT. Translating it yields CASSVTGVSYNSPLHF.

This chain uses TRBV19 with TRBJ1-5; the match to TRBD1 covers 12 bases. The CDR3 length is 16 residues. Losses at the gene ends were 4 bases for V and 8 bases for J; bases not matched to a gene: 9. The V gene's germline CDR1 is LNHDA and CDR2 SQIVND (reference sequence). DNA of the CDR3: TGTGCCAGTAGTAACGCGGGACAGGGGGCAGGAAAGCCCCAGCATTTT. This translates into CASSNAGQGAGKPQHF.

The chain links TRBV5-4 to TRBJ2-1; D gene uncertain. This CDR3 is built from 12 residues. Looked up from germline, CDR1 is SGHNT and CDR2 is YYREEE (reference sequence). With 4 bases removed from V and 13 bases from J, the gap between germline ends came to 15 bases. Here the CDR3 DNA reads TGTGCCAGCAGCCGGGCGACTGGCGGACAGTTCTTC. The encoded protein is CASSRATGGQFF.

The genes are TRBV5-1 and TRBJ2-7; no reliable D call. The CDR3 runs 18 residues. V was cut by 0 bases and J by 3 bases, with 22 bases left in between. Looked up from germline, CDR1 is SGHRS and CDR2 is YFSETQ. The CDR3 is CASSLESSVVPSHYEQYF. CDR3 nucleotide sequence: TGCGCCAGCAGCTTGGAATCCTCAGTGGTCCCCTCCCACTACGAGCAGTACTTC.

Ten or more counts support this clone. This chain uses TRBV6-1 with TRBJ1-3; no clear D. This CDR3 comprises 14 residues. Trimming pared 0 bases from V and 4 bases from J, leaving 7 bases between. CDR1 is MNHNS, CDR2 SASEGT, per germline. Here the CDR3 DNA reads TGTGCCAGCAGTGAAGCCGTGCCCGGAAACACCATATATTTT. Translating it yields CASSEAVPGNTIYF.

This clone has at least ten counts. The J gene is TRBJ2-5, the V gene TRBV4-1; D remains ambiguous. Germline V gene data show CDR1 as MGHRA and CDR2 as YSYEKL. The CDR3 is 12 residues long. V shed 0 bases and J shed 4 bases, with 3 bases lying between them. The CDR3 region is CASSQDPETQYF. The CDR3 nucleotides are TGCGCCAGCAGCCAAGACCCAGAGACCCAGTACTTC.